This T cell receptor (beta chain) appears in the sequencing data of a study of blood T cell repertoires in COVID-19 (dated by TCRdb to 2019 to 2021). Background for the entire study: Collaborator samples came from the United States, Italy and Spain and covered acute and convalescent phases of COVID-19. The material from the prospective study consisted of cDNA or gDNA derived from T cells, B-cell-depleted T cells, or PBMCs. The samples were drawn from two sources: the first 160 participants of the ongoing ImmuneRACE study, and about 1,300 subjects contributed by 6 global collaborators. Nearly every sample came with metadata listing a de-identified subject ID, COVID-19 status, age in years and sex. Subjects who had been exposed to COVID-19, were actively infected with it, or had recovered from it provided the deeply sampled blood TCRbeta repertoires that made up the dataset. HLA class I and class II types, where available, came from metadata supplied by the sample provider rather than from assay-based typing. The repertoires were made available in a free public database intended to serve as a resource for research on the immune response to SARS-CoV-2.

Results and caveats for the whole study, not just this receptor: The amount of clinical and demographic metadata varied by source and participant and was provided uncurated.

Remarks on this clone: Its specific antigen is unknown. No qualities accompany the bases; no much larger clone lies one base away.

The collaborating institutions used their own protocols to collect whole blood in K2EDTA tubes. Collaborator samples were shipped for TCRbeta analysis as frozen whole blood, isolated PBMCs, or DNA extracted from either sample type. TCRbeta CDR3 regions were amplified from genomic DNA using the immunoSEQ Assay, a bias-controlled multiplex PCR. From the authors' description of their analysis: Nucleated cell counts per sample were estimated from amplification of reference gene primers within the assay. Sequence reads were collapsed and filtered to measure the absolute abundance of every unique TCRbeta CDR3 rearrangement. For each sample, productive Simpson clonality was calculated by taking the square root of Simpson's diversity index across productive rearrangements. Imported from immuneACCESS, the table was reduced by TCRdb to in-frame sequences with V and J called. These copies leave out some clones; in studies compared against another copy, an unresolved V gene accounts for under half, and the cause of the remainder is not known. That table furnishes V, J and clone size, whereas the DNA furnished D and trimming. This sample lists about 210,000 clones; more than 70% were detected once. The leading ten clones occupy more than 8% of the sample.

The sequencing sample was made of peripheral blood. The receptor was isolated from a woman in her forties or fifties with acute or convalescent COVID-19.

The CDR3 amino acid sequence is: CASSGSVRGDDTGELFF. The nucleotides read TGTGCCAGCAGTGGGAGTGTGCGGGGGGACGATACCGGGGAGCTGTTTTTT. The sequence joins TRBV28 to TRBJ2-2, with 8 bases matching TRBD2. Including cysteine and phenylalanine, the CDR3 has 17 amino acids. Solely the CDR3 DNA is kept, with 51 bases framed from the first base. Looking up the germline V gene yields CDR1 MDHEN and CDR2 SYDVKM. The germline V and J ends show losses of 5 bases and 5 bases respectively, and no gene match explains 13 bases of the junction.